The entry below describes one T cell receptor (beta chain). PCR used 60 Vbeta primers and 13 Jbeta primers. The data were produced by immunoSEQ multiplex PCR, yet TCRdb's version contains in-frame clones alone and is incomplete. Here the sample spans 55,000 to 70,000 clones, under 90% being singletons. The sample comes from a study of cytomegalovirus exposure and HLA in healthy donors. V dropped 1 base and J dropped 5; count of bases not matched to a gene: 2. The CDR3 contains 14 residues. The germline CDR1 and CDR2 sequences are SGHNT and YENEEA. The chain recombines TRBV11-3 with TRBJ2-4; 7 bases agree with TRBD1. The sequenced material came from PBMCs. This receptor was taken from a woman between 40 and 50 years old in good health and CMV-seronegative. The CDR3 nucleotides are TGTGCCAGCAGCTTAGGACAGGGTGAAAACATTCAGTACTTC. As protein: CASSLGQGENIQYF.